These T cell receptor beta chains were read from a single sample in a study of blood T cell repertoires in COVID-19. Sequenced by immunoSEQ multiplex PCR; TCRdb stores in-frame clones only, minus some. The sample records under 300,000 clones, 91% being singletons. The sample consisted of PBMCs or T cells enriched from blood (not recorded which). These receptors were obtained from a human donor in a cohort exposed to, infected with or recovered from COVID-19 (not recorded which). The donor label of this sample is uncertain. Each CDR3 is given with its conserved first and last residue. Fields, in order: clone size, J gene, V gene, D gene, CDR3 DNA, CDR3 protein. The D gene is left open where the match is weak. Expanded clones are given a class, and other clones once, few, many or no size at all.

size: .
J: TRBJ1-4
V: TRBV18
D: .
DNA: TGTGCCAGCTCACCACCGGGCCTGGCAGGTGAAAAACTGTTTTTT
CDR3: CASSPPGLAGEKLFF

size: .
J: TRBJ1-1
V: TRBV7-8
D: TRBD1
DNA: TGTGCCAGCAGCCCCGGGACAGTGAACACTGAAGCTTTCTTT
CDR3: CASSPGTVNTEAFF

size: .
J: TRBJ1-2
V: TRBV7-2
D: TRBD1
DNA: TGTGCCAGCAGCCCAGGACAGGACTATGGCTACACCTTC
CDR3: CASSPGQDYGYTF

size: .
J: TRBJ2-1
V: TRBV18
D: .
DNA: TGTGCCAGCTCTCAAGGGAGCCGGGCCAACAATGAGCAGTTCTTC
CDR3: CASSQGSRANNEQFF

size: .
J: TRBJ2-7
V: TRBV19
D: TRBD1
DNA: TGTGCCAGTAGTATCGGGACAGGGGGCTACGAGCAGTACTTC
CDR3: CASSIGTGGYEQYF

size: .
J: TRBJ1-3
V: TRBV3-1/TRBV3-2
D: TRBD1
DNA: TGTGCCAGCAGCTTTAACCCAGGGGGGACCTCTGGAAACACCATATATTTT
CDR3: CASSFNPGGTSGNTIYF

size: .
J: TRBJ2-3
V: TRBV11-3
D: .
DNA: TGTGCCAGCAGCTTACGTCGGGGGTTCATCGCAGATACGCAGTATTTT
CDR3: CASSLRRGFIADTQYF

size: .
J: TRBJ1-3
V: TRBV5-5
D: TRBD1
DNA: TGTGCCAGCAGCTTGCAGGGGGACTCTGGAAACACCATATATTTT
CDR3: CASSLQGDSGNTIYF

size: .
J: TRBJ1-1
V: TRBV19
D: .
DNA: TGTGCCAGTAGGGCAGGTCAGCACAGCACTGAAGCTTTCTTT
CDR3: CASRAGQHSTEAFF

size: .
J: TRBJ1-2
V: TRBV19
D: TRBD1
DNA: TGTGCCAGTAGTATTCAGGCAGGGGGCAACTATGGCTACACCTTC
CDR3: CASSIQAGGNYGYTF

size: .
J: TRBJ1-5
V: TRBV18
D: TRBD1
DNA: TGTGCCAGCTCAGGCCGGGACAGGGCTAGCAATCAGCCCCAGCATTTT
CDR3: CASSGRDRASNQPQHF

size: once
J: TRBJ2-1
V: TRBV9
D: .
DNA: TGTGCCAGCAGCGTAGAGGTGTTTGGGTGGGACACTATAAATGAGCAGTTCTTC
CDR3: CASSVEVFGWDTINEQFF

size: .
J: TRBJ2-2
V: TRBV27
D: TRBD2
DNA: TGTGCCAGCACACTGACCGGACTAGCGGGGGGGATAAACACCGGGGAGCTGTTTTTT
CDR3: CASTLTGLAGGINTGELFF

size: once
J: TRBJ2-3
V: TRBV6-1
D: TRBD1
DNA: TGTGCCAGCAGTGAAAATACTCAGGGGGCGTTCGGAGATACGCAGTATTTT
CDR3: CASSENTQGAFGDTQYF

size: .
J: TRBJ1-1
V: TRBV12-3/TRBV12-4
D: .
DNA: TGTGCCAGCAGTTCTGGACACAAAGAAGCTTTCTTT
CDR3: CASSSGHKEAFF

size: few
J: TRBJ2-2
V: TRBV5-5
D: .
DNA: TGTGCCAGCAGCTGGACAGTACTAAACACCGGGGAGCTGTTTTTT
CDR3: CASSWTVLNTGELFF

size: once
J: TRBJ2-1
V: TRBV10-3
D: TRBD2
DNA: TGTGCCATCAGTGAGCGGGGGGGCCTCAATGAGCAGTTCTTC
CDR3: CAISERGGLNEQFF

size: .
J: TRBJ1-5
V: TRBV24-1
D: .
DNA: TGTGCCACCAGTGACCCGAGGGGCAATCAGCCCCAGCATTTT
CDR3: CATSDPRGNQPQHF

size: .
J: TRBJ2-3
V: TRBV19
D: TRBD2
DNA: TGTGCCAGTAAGTGGACTAGCGGGGAAAGCACAGATACGCAGTATTTT
CDR3: CASKWTSGESTDTQYF

size: .
J: TRBJ2-1
V: TRBV5-1
D: .
DNA: TGCGCCAGCAGCTTGGAAACATACAGAAGCTCCTACAATGAGCAGTTCTTC
CDR3: CASSLETYRSSYNEQFF

size: once
J: TRBJ1-1
V: TRBV2
D: .
DNA: TGTGCCAGCAGAGGCCGGAGGGGAAATGAAGCTTTCTTT
CDR3: CASRGRRGNEAFF

size: .
J: TRBJ2-1
V: TRBV28
D: .
DNA: TGTGCCAGCAGTCCTTCGACAGGGCCGGGGGATGAGCAGTTCTTC
CDR3: CASSPSTGPGDEQFF

size: .
J: TRBJ1-1
V: TRBV10-3
D: TRBD1
DNA: TGTGCCATCAGAAAAAACCCCCCGGGACAGGGAGCCACTGAAGCTTTCTTT
CDR3: CAIRKNPPGQGATEAFF

size: .
J: TRBJ1-6
V: TRBV27
D: TRBD1
DNA: TGTGCCAGCAGCGACAGGGCCAATAATTCACCCCTCCACTTT
CDR3: CASSDRANNSPLHF

size: .
J: TRBJ2-1
V: TRBV5-4
D: TRBD1
DNA: TGTGCCAGCAGCCCGAACCGGGACAGGGGAAACAATGAGCAGTTCTTC
CDR3: CASSPNRDRGNNEQFF

size: .
J: TRBJ1-6
V: TRBV5-5
D: .
DNA: TGTGCCAGCAGCTTCCGGACAGAGGGTTCACCCCTCCACTTT
CDR3: CASSFRTEGSPLHF

size: .
J: TRBJ1-5
V: TRBV19
D: .
DNA: TGTGGTTCAGCGGTGGAGGACAGCGGTGGGTATAGCAATCAGCCCCAGCATTTT
CDR3: CGSAVEDSGGYSNQPQHF

size: .
J: TRBJ1-1
V: TRBV3-1/TRBV3-2
D: .
DNA: TGTGCCAGCAGCCTTGACACCGGGAACACTGAAGCTTTCTTT
CDR3: CASSLDTGNTEAFF

size: .
J: TRBJ2-7
V: TRBV11-2
D: .
DNA: TGTGCCAGCAGCTTCGGGGACTGGAACTCCTACGAGCAGTACTTC
CDR3: CASSFGDWNSYEQYF

size: .
J: TRBJ2-5
V: TRBV7-3
D: TRBD2
DNA: TGTGCCAGCAGCCCGAGCGGGGGAGAGGTGACCCAGTACTTC
CDR3: CASSPSGGEVTQYF

size: .
J: TRBJ2-7
V: TRBV29-1
D: .
DNA: TGCAGCGTTGAAGGCAACGGTGACGAGCAGTACTTC
CDR3: CSVEGNGDEQYF

size: .
J: TRBJ1-6
V: TRBV28
D: TRBD1
DNA: TGTGCCAGCAGCAAAGGGACAGGGGGAAATTCACCCCTCCACTTT
CDR3: CASSKGTGGNSPLHF

size: .
J: TRBJ2-1
V: TRBV10-3
D: TRBD1
DNA: TGTGCCATCAGTGTGGACAGGGGGCGGATTGATGAGCAGTTCTTC
CDR3: CAISVDRGRIDEQFF

size: once
J: TRBJ2-7
V: TRBV19
D: TRBD1
DNA: TGTGCCAGTAGTATTCAGGGACAGGGCTCCTACGAGCAGTACTTC
CDR3: CASSIQGQGSYEQYF

size: once
J: TRBJ1-4
V: TRBV9
D: .
DNA: TGTGCCAGCAGCGAGACGACAGGTCCTGAAAAACTGTTTTTT
CDR3: CASSETTGPEKLFF

size: .
J: TRBJ1-2
V: TRBV7-2
D: .
DNA: TGTGCCAGCAGCTTGGGCCCAGGGGACTATGGCTACACCTTC
CDR3: CASSLGPGDYGYTF

size: .
J: TRBJ2-3
V: TRBV9
D: .
DNA: TGTGCCAGCAGCGTGGGGGCCGGGCAAGGGAAGAGAGATACGCAGTATTTT
CDR3: CASSVGAGQGKRDTQYF

size: .
J: TRBJ2-2
V: TRBV2
D: .
DNA: TGTGCCAGCATCCGAGCGGAGAACACCGGGGAGCTGTTTTTT
CDR3: CASIRAENTGELFF

size: .
J: TRBJ2-2
V: TRBV5-6
D: .
DNA: TGTGCCAGCAGCCCGTTCGGACTGGGGAACACCGGGGAGCTGTTTTTT
CDR3: CASSPFGLGNTGELFF

size: .
J: TRBJ2-7
V: TRBV15
D: TRBD2
DNA: TGTGCCACCAGCCGCGGGGGCTCCTACGAGCAGTACTTC
CDR3: CATSRGGSYEQYF

size: .
J: TRBJ1-2
V: TRBV12-5
D: TRBD1
DNA: TGTGCTAGTGGTTTGCCCCAGACAGGGGGATATGGCTACACCTTC
CDR3: CASGLPQTGGYGYTF

size: .
J: TRBJ2-1
V: TRBV11-3
D: TRBD1
DNA: TGTGCCAGCAGCAGGGGGCGAGGGAATGAGCAGTTCTTC
CDR3: CASSRGRGNEQFF

size: once
J: TRBJ1-2
V: TRBV7-6
D: .
DNA: TGTGCCAGCAGCTTAATGGGCGGGGTTAACTATGGCTACACCTTC
CDR3: CASSLMGGVNYGYTF

size: .
J: TRBJ1-6
V: TRBV19
D: .
DNA: TGTGCCAGTAGCGGGTCGAGCTCCTATAATTCACCCCTCCACTTT
CDR3: CASSGSSSYNSPLHF

size: .
J: TRBJ2-2
V: TRBV12-5
D: .
DNA: TGTGCTAGTGGTTTATCTCAGGGCACCGGGGAGCTGTTTTTT
CDR3: CASGLSQGTGELFF

size: .
J: TRBJ1-1
V: TRBV2
D: .
DNA: TGTGCCAGCGCTGTGGTTGGAGATGAAGCTTTCTTT
CDR3: CASAVVGDEAFF

size: once
J: TRBJ2-7
V: TRBV28
D: .
DNA: TGTGCCAGCAGCCACGGGACAAACTCCTACGAGCAGTACTTC
CDR3: CASSHGTNSYEQYF